The present entry profiles one TCR beta chain with its context. Its antigen remains undetermined. Base qualities are missing; no much larger clone stands one base away. The immunoSEQ multiplex PCR assay was used to generate TCR libraries, with TCR-beta and/or TCR-alpha/delta assays applied to each sample. Amplified TCR libraries were sequenced on the Illumina high-throughput platform. Under the source paper's analysis protocol: Clustering and dimensionality reduction relied on pairwise TCRdist distances among GMM-specific receptors from T cells that were either sorted ex vivo or expanded in vitro. Each clinical repertoire was scored by mean NN-distance, the average TCRdist to the nearest 10% of tetramer-positive reference sequences. GEM TCR motif frequency was computed as the fraction of unique TCRs matching known GEM sequences by V/J usage and CDR3 length. Linear discriminant analysis with leave-one-out cross-validation, implemented in scikit-learn, was used to classify active tuberculosis. Drawn from immuneACCESS, this table holds only the in-frame rearrangements with V and J called that TCRdb kept. Clones are partly lost; checked studies trace under half to an unresolved V gene and leave the rest unexplained. D and trimming were read from the DNA, whereas the V and J calls and clone size are those reported in that table. For this sample there are 20,000 to 25,000 clones; more than 90% appear just once. Roughly a sixth of the sample lies in the top ten.

The record originates from a study of T cells in tuberculosis (dated by TCRdb to between 2017 and 2018). Notes on the research overall: To characterize T cells specific for the mycobacterial lipid antigen glucose monomycolate (GMM), the study used CD1B tetramers together with high-throughput TCR immunosequencing. In a South African clinical cohort, IGRA-negative adolescents, IGRA-positive adolescents with latent tuberculosis and adults with active tuberculosis were compared, with under eleven people in each group. Points the paper makes about the study in general: With the diverse GMM-specific repertoire as input, a classifier achieved approximately 90% accuracy (AUROC around 0.88), whereas GEM motif frequencies as input gave more than 55% accuracy. Clinical samples were selected based on the availability of cryopreserved specimens, with adults included as active tuberculosis cases and adolescents included as controls. Active tuberculosis TCR-alpha repertoires showed smaller mean NN-distances to GMM-specific TCRs than IGRA-negative controls, suggesting clonal expansion of these TCRs. Smaller NN-distances were partly driven by shorter CDR3-alpha lengths in active tuberculosis patients, and statistical significance was not reached for the TCR-beta difference.

CDR1 and CDR2, per the germline V gene, are MNHEY and SVGAGI. Inclusive of the bounding cysteine and phenylalanine, the CDR3 is 13 residues long. Only the CDR3 DNA is retained, 39 bases long and in frame from the first base. The germline ends are 10 bases apart after V is trimmed by 7 bases and J by 1 base. At study entry, a tuberculin skin test and the QuantiFERON-TB GOLD In-Tube IGRA were used to screen adolescents for latent tuberculosis infection. Immunosequencing of unsorted cryopreserved PBMC covered, on average, approximately 100,000 T cells per clinical donor. Eleven high schools in the Worcester region of the Western Cape, South Africa, served as enrollment sites for adolescents aged 12 to 18 years. Around ten M. tuberculosis-infected and ten uninfected adolescents were selected with matching for age and sex. PBMC from adolescents were isolated by density centrifugation from freshly drawn heparinized blood and were then cryopreserved.

The rearrangement joined TRBV6-5 to TRBJ1-1, with TRBD1 tentatively as D gene (6 bases match). Input material: PBMCs. The sequence was collected from a donor between 10 and 29 years old with latent tuberculosis or without tuberculosis infection. Some clones in this sample may be carry-over from other donors' samples. The CDR3 sequence is CASKGHPNTEAFF. The DNA sequence is given as TGTGCCAGCAAGGGACACCCGAACACTGAAGCTTTCTTT.